The clone carrying this T cell receptor (beta chain) was seen once. Its antigen is undetermined. The entry originates in a study of T cell responses to AZD1222 COVID-19 vaccine. The overall study: Second-dose recipients at about 4 or about 12 weeks were treated as one pooled group.

Profiling relied on immunoSEQ multiplex PCR, and the TCRdb table lists in-frame clones only, not all of them. This table has about 120,000 clones, about 92% appearing once. Study-level findings and limits: Sampling captured repertoires only after the peak T cell response. Donors were chiefly white British, with a greater number of females, and clonal diversity was perhaps underestimated.

The clonotype comes from an adult in good health. Sequencing was performed on peripheral blood, taken on day 0 of AZD1222 vaccination.

The CDR3 DNA reads as TGTGCCAGCAGTTGGGAGCAGGGGTGGTATGGCTACACCTTC. Its protein is CASSWEQGWYGYTF. The rearrangement joins TRBV28 to TRBJ1-2; possible D gene TRBD1, 6 bases. The V end was cut by 4 bases, the J end by 5 bases, with 14 bases between. The CDR3 sequence is 14 residues long. The V gene's germline CDR1 is MDHEN and CDR2 SYDVKM.